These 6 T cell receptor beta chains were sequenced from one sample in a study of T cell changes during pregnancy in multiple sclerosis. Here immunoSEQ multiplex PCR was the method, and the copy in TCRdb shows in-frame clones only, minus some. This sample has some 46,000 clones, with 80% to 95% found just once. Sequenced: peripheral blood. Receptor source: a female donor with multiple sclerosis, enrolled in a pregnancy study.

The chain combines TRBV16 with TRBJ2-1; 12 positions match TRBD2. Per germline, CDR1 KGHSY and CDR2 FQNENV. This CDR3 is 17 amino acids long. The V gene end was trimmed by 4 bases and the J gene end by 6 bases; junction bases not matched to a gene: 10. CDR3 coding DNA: TGTGCCAGCAGCCCCGACCTAGCGGGAGGGCGGGGCAATGAGCAGTTCTTC. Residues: CASSPDLAGGRGNEQFF.

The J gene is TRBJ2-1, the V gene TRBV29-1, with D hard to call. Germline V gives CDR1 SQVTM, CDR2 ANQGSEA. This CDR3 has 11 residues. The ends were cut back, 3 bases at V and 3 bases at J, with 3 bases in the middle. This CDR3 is CSVERYNEQFF. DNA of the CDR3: TGCAGCGTTGAGCGCTACAATGAGCAGTTCTTC.

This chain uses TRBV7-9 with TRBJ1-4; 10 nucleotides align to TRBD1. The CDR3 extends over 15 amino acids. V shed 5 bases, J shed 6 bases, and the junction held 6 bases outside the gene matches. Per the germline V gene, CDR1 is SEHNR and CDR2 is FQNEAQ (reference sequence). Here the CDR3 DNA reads TGTGCCAGCAGCCGCGTTGGGACAGGGGATGAAAAACTGTTTTTT. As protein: CASSRVGTGDEKLFF.

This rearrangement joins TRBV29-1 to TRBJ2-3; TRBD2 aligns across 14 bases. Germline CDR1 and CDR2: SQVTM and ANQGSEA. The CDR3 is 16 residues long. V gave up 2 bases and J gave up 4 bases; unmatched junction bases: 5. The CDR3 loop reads CSVELGLAGVPDTQYF. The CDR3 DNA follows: TGCAGCGTTGAACTGGGACTAGCGGGAGTCCCAGATACGCAGTATTTT.

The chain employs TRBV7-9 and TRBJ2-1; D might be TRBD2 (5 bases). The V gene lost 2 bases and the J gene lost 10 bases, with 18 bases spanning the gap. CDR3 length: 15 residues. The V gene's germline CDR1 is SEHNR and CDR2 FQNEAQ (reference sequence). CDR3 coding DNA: TGTGCCAGCAGCTTAAGCAGGCCCGGAGGTGGGGAGCAGTTCTTC. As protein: CASSLSRPGGGEQFF.

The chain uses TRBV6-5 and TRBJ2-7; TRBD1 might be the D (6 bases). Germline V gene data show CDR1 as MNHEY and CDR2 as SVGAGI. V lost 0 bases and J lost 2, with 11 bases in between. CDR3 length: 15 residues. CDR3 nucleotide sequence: TGTGCCAGCAGTTACTCTCAGGGGTCACCCTACGAGCAGTACTTC. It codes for CASSYSQGSPYEQYF.